The 5 T cell receptor beta chains presented below share a single source sample, sequenced in a study of T cells in Graves' hyperthyroidism and ophthalmopathy. The CDR3 regions of TCR beta were amplified from RNA transcripts. First-round RT-PCR targeting the TCR CDR3 was performed with the HTBI primer set. TCRdb re-called the multiplex PCR reads with MiXCR, one entry per CDR3 protein. The data show 550,000 to 600,000 distinct CDR3 sequences, around 15% seen once. Sequencing was done on a sample of blood. The receptors originated from a woman under 30 with Graves' hyperthyroidism.

This clonotype was found a few times. V gene TRBV25-1 combines with J gene TRBJ2-1, with TRBD1 identical over 7 bases. Germline V gives CDR1 MGHDK, CDR2 SYGVNS. V was clipped by 5 bases and J by 5 bases; unmatched bases: 12. CDR3 length equals 16 residues. The CDR3 coding sequence is TGTGCCAGCAGTTCCCTCGTAGGGGGCGCAAACAATGAGCAGTTCTTC. Protein sequence: CASSSLVGGANNEQFF. The entire variable domain, with the rest obtained from reference TRBV25-1 and TRBJ2-1, is as follows: EADIYQTPRYLVIGTGKKITLECSQTMGHDKMYWYQQDPGMELHLIHYSYGVNSTEKGDLSSESTVSRIRTEHFPLTLESARPSHTSQYLCASSSLVGGANNEQFFGPGTRLTVL.

There are many counts of this clonotype. The chain couples TRBV5-1 to TRBJ2-7, with 7 bases identical to TRBD1. The trim removed 0 bases at V and 6 bases at J, leaving 6 bases unmatched. In germline, CDR1 is SGHRS, CDR2 YFSETQ. This CDR3 has 14 residues. CDR3 bases: TGCGCCAGCAGCTTGGCCGGGACAGCACTCGAGCAGTACTTC. It yields the protein CASSLAGTALEQYF.

This clonotype showed up many times. The chain recombines TRBV10-1 with TRBJ2-3; 7 positions match TRBD1. Germline lookup yields CDR1 WNHNN and CDR2 SYGVQD (reference sequence). V shed 8 bases, J shed 1 base, and the junction held 3 bases outside the gene matches. The CDR3 is made up of 13 amino acids. The CDR3 nucleotides are TGCGCCAGCCGACAGGGAGGCACAGATACGCAGTATTTT. Translated, it gives CASRQGGTDTQYF.

The chain links TRBV18 to TRBJ1-1, with D uncertain. CDR1 and CDR2 (germline): KGHSH, LQKENI. Trimming pared 1 base from V and 4 bases from J, leaving 10 bases between. There are 14 residues in the CDR3. The CDR3 is CASSPQGGGTEAFF. The CDR3 DNA reads TGTGCCAGCTCACCACAGGGTGGAGGCACTGAAGCTTTCTTT.

With regard to this clonotype: The junction departs from the called germline gene at one end, perhaps through a read error. The chain has TRBV29-1 and TRBJ2-3, with D maybe TRBD1 (6 bases). CDR3 length: 14 amino acids. CDR1 SQVTM and CDR2 ANQGSEA come from the germline V gene. The CDR3 protein is CSGEQGTSADTQYF. The DNA of the CDR3 is TGCAGCGGTGAACAGGGCACCAGTGCAGATACGCAGTATTTT.